The clone carrying this T cell receptor beta chain has just a few counts. Since a much larger clone is just one base distant, this may be a read error. The sample originates from a study of T cells in Graves' hyperthyroidism and ophthalmopathy. The TCR beta CDR3 regions underwent amplification using RNA transcripts as the source. TCR CDR3 underwent first-round RT-PCR with the HTBI primer set. TCRdb called the multiplex PCR reads again in MiXCR, with one record for every CDR3 protein. Of 200,000 to 250,000 distinct CDR3 sequences detected, about a sixth appear once; the ten largest clones hold around 28%. The CDR3 covers 14 residues. Per germline, CDR1 SGHRS and CDR2 YFSETQ.

The receptor was isolated from a young woman with Graves' ophthalmopathy. Sequenced sample: blood. This sequence joins TRBV5-1 and TRBJ2-7, with D perhaps matching TRBD1 or TRBD2 (6 bases each). CDR3 region: CVSSFETRGGEQYF. The CDR3, as DNA: TGCGTCAGCAGCTTCGAGACGAGAGGGGGGGAGCAGTACTTC. The whole variable domain, remainder taken from reference TRBV5-1 and TRBJ2-7, is KAGVTQTPRYLIKTRGQQVTLSCSPISGHRSVSWYQQTPGQGLQFLFEYFSETQRNKGNFPGRFSGRQFSNSRSEMNVSTLELGDSALYLCVSSFETRGGEQYFGPGTRLTVT.